This T cell receptor (beta chain) came from a study of blood T cell repertoires in COVID-19. Sequenced by immunoSEQ multiplex PCR; TCRdb stores in-frame clones only, minus some. The table shows 200,000 to 250,000 clones, with 86% occurring only once. V was pared by 1 base and J by 5 bases, with 7 bases between. CDR3 length equals 13 residues. Germline V gene data show CDR1 as SEHNR and CDR2 as FQNEAQ (reference sequence). This chain uses TRBV7-9 with TRBJ2-3; a possible D gene is TRBD1 (5 bases). This sequence was found in a woman aged 45-65 years in a cohort exposed to, infected with or recovered from COVID-19 (not recorded which). Input material: PBMCs or T cells enriched from blood (not recorded which). The CDR3 sequence is CASSLEGLDTQYF. In nucleotides, the CDR3 is TGTGCCAGCAGCTTAGAGGGGTTAGATACGCAGTATTTT.